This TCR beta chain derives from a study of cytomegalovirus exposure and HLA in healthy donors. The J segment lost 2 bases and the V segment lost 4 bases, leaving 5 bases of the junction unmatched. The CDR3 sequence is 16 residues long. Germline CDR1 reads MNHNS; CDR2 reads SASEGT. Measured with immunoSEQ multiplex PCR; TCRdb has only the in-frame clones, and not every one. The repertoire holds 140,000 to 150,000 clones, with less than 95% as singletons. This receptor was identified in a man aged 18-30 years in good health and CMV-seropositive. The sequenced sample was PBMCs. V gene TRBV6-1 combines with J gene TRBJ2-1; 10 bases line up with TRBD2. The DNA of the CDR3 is TGTGCCAGCAGTGCCCTAGGGACTAGCGCCTACAATGAGCAGTTCTTC. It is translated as CASSALGTSAYNEQFF.